This T cell receptor beta chain was identified in a study of T-cell reconstitution after alpha-beta-depleted transplantation in children. Germline V lookup: CDR1 KGHSH, CDR2 LQKENI. The CDR3 has 15 amino acids. Trimming took off 2 bases at V and 3 bases at J, with 13 bases between the two ends. Preparation of the TCRbeta library used unique molecular identifiers. TCRdb independently ran MiXCR on the PCR reads; one entry per CDR3 protein. The sample includes some 490,000 distinct CDR3 sequences, 9.5% to 15% of them seen just once. This chain uses TRBV18 with TRBJ2-5; D remains ambiguous. Sequenced here: PBMCs from the stem cell graft donor, sampled from the stem cell graft. This TCR was sampled from a human donor who donated a stem cell graft to a child with combined immunodeficiency. The CDR3 here is CASSPIVGLKETQYF. The CDR3 DNA reads TGTGCCAGCTCACCAATAGTAGGATTGAAAGAGACCCAGTACTTC.